This T cell receptor beta chain was identified in a study of T cell responses to AZD1222 COVID-19 vaccine. Study-wide points: The study found vaccine-associated CD4 TCRs spanning spike, dominant at 160-218 and 743-854.

Here immunoSEQ multiplex PCR was the method, and the copy in TCRdb shows in-frame clones only, minus some. Of some 100,000 clones in the sample, around 87% were seen once. With regard to this clone: The antigen remains undetermined.

This CDR3 spans 16 amino acids. V was shortened by 3 bases and J by 6 bases, with 19 bases between the two germline ends. In germline, CDR1 is SGDLS, CDR2 YYNGEE. The receptor's source is an adult who received the AZD1222 COVID-19 vaccine. The V and J genes are TRBV9 and TRBJ2-1; TRBD1 is a possible D gene (5 bases). The sample was peripheral blood, taken 28 days after the second AZD1222 dose. CDR3: CASSGRSRDRVNEQFF. The CDR3 bases are TGTGCCAGCAGCGGGAGAAGCAGGGATCGAGTCAATGAGCAGTTCTTC.